A selection of T cell receptor beta chains follows, all from one sample in a study of shared clonotypes between healthy human individuals. This table comes from immunoSEQ multiplex PCR, and its TCRdb copy is limited to in-frame clones, with some not included. This sample yields millions of clones, of which approximately 94% are seen a single time; roughly 1% belongs to the top ten. The sample was naive CD8+ T cells sorted from blood. These receptors were obtained from a man younger than 35 in good health. The CDR3 runs from the conserved cysteine through the conserved F or W. Fields, in order: J gene, clone size, D gene, V gene, CDR3 protein, CDR3 DNA. D genes are given only for firm matches. The size entry is marked missing in some rows and otherwise reads once, few, many or a size class.

TRBJ1-3,.,.,TRBV9,CASSVSGTDSGNTIYF,TGTGCCAGCAGCGTCTCAGGAACGGACTCTGGAAACACCATATATTTT
TRBJ2-3,.,TRBD2,TRBV13,CASSLELAGTDTQYF,TGTGCCAGCAGCTTAGAGCTAGCGGGCACAGATACGCAGTATTTT
TRBJ2-5,.,TRBD2,TRBV4-1,CASSQELAVQETQYF,TGCGCCAGCAGCCAGGAACTAGCGGTCCAAGAGACCCAGTACTTC
TRBJ2-5,.,.,TRBV6-5,CASSYSRGWGETQYF,TGTGCCAGCAGTTACTCGAGGGGATGGGGGGAGACCCAGTACTTC
TRBJ1-2,.,.,TRBV7-9,CASSLGDYYGYTF,TGTGCCAGCAGCTTAGGGGACTACTATGGCTACACCTTC
TRBJ2-1,.,TRBD1,TRBV11-2,CASSLDRSSYNEQFF,TGTGCCAGCAGCCTGGACAGGAGCTCCTACAATGAGCAGTTCTTC
TRBJ2-7,.,TRBD2,TRBV9,CASSVYGGDDQYF,TGTGCCAGCAGCGTATATGGGGGGGACGATCAGTACTTC
TRBJ2-2,.,.,TRBV11-2,CASSFASPYTGELFF,TGTGCCAGCAGCTTTGCTAGCCCTTACACCGGGGAGCTGTTTTTT
TRBJ1-3,.,.,TRBV19,CASSMDDFSGNTIYF,TGTGCCAGTAGTATGGACGACTTCTCTGGAAACACCATATATTTT
TRBJ1-2,.,TRBD1,TRBV27,CASSTGGGGYTF,TGTGCCAGCAGTACAGGGGGAGGGGGCTACACCTTC
TRBJ1-4,.,.,TRBV13,CASSSQGDEKLFF,TGTGCCAGCAGCTCCCAGGGCGATGAAAAACTGTTTTTT
TRBJ2-5,.,.,TRBV9,CASSAGGDGGETQYF,TGTGCCAGCAGCGCAGGAGGAGACGGCGGTGAGACCCAGTACTTC
TRBJ1-6,.,.,TRBV7-6,CASSLGESYNSPLHF,TGTGCCAGCAGCTTAGGAGAATCCTATAATTCACCCCTCCACTTT
TRBJ1-6,.,.,TRBV5-8,CASSLGPRTVDNSPLHF,TGTGCCAGCAGCTTGGGACCTCGGACAGTAGATAATTCACCCCTCCACTTT
TRBJ2-5,.,.,TRBV7-9,CASSLGLTGRIGETQYF,TGTGCCAGCAGCTTGGGTCTCACCGGTCGGATCGGGGAGACCCAGTACTTC
TRBJ2-7,once,.,TRBV11-2,CASSLDTGYEQYF,TGTGCCAGCAGCTTAGATACGGGCTACGAGCAGTACTTC
TRBJ2-7,.,.,TRBV4-3,CASSQGTEGLYEQYF,TGCGCCAGCAGCCAAGGAACAGAGGGGTTGTACGAGCAGTACTTC
TRBJ2-7,.,TRBD1,TRBV4-1,CASSQVTGGAYEQYF,TGCGCCAGCAGCCAAGTAACAGGGGGCGCGTACGAGCAGTACTTC
TRBJ2-5,.,.,TRBV4-1,CASSQHQETQYF,TGCGCCAGCAGCCAACACCAAGAGACCCAGTACTTC
TRBJ2-3,.,.,TRBV4-1,CASSQVGTSSTDTQYF,TGCGCCAGCAGCCAAGTGGGGACGAGTAGCACAGATACGCAGTATTTT
TRBJ2-1,.,TRBD1,TRBV30,CAWSVRTGVNEQFF,TGTGCCTGGAGTGTTAGGACAGGGGTCAATGAGCAGTTCTTC
TRBJ2-3,.,.,TRBV9,CASSDFEGASGQTDTQYF,TGTGCCAGCAGCGATTTTGAGGGGGCTAGCGGGCAGACAGATACGCAGTATTTT
TRBJ2-7,.,.,TRBV7-9,CASSPREGNYEQYF,TGTGCCAGCAGCCCCCGCGAGGGCAATTACGAGCAGTACTTC
TRBJ1-3,.,TRBD1,TRBV6-1,CASSERQGNRNTIYF,TGTGCCAGCAGTGAAAGACAGGGCAATCGAAACACCATATATTTT
TRBJ2-7,once,TRBD2,TRBV5-6,CASSLQLWTSGVYYEQYF,TGTGCCAGCAGCTTGCAGTTGTGGACTAGCGGGGTCTACTACGAGCAGTACTTC
TRBJ1-1,once,.,TRBV5-1,CASSLVGQTNTEAFF,TGCGCCAGCAGCTTGGTGGGACAAACGAACACTGAAGCTTTCTTT
TRBJ2-1,once,.,TRBV5-6,CASSLPPDREGGNEQFF,TGTGCCAGCAGCTTGCCCCCAGACAGGGAGGGCGGCAATGAGCAGTTCTTC
TRBJ1-4,.,TRBD1,TRBV2,CASRAGQGWDEKLFF,TGTGCCAGCAGGGCGGGACAGGGTTGGGATGAAAAACTGTTTTTT
TRBJ1-1,.,.,TRBV5-4,CASSFDDTEAFF,TGTGCCAGCAGTTTCGATGACACTGAAGCTTTCTTT
TRBJ2-7,.,TRBD1,TRBV15,CATSRDWDPGTARSYEQYF,TGTGCCACCAGCAGAGATTGGGATCCCGGGACAGCCCGCTCCTACGAGCAGTACTTC
TRBJ2-7,.,.,TRBV6-5,CASSYSSGGYEQYF,TGTGCCAGCAGTTACTCGTCCGGCGGCTACGAGCAGTACTTC
TRBJ2-5,.,.,TRBV7-8,CAIQETQYF,TGTGCCATACAAGAGACCCAGTACTTC
TRBJ2-1,.,TRBD2,TRBV11-2,CASSGGREVYNEQFF,TGTGCCAGCAGCGGCGGGAGGGAGGTCTACAATGAGCAGTTCTTC
TRBJ2-1,.,.,TRBV11-2,CASSFENEQFF,TGTGCCAGCAGTTTTGAGAACGAGCAGTTCTTC
TRBJ1-5,once,.,TRBV6-1,CASSEALLFVGRGVNQPQHF,TGTGCCAGCAGTGAAGCGCTTCTATTCGTGGGGAGAGGAGTCAATCAGCCCCAGCATTTT
TRBJ1-1,.,.,TRBV29-1,CSVDQVEGRGMNTEAFF,TGCAGCGTTGATCAGGTAGAGGGGCGGGGAATGAACACTGAAGCTTTCTTT
TRBJ1-2,.,.,TRBV27,CASSLSFTPYGYTF,TGTGCCAGCAGTTTATCGTTTACCCCCTATGGCTACACCTTC
TRBJ2-7,.,TRBD1,TRBV6-6,CASSFAGQGAGEQYF,TGTGCCAGCAGTTTCGCCGGACAGGGGGCAGGCGAGCAGTACTTC
TRBJ2-7,.,TRBD1,TRBV2,CASSEWGTDYEQYF,TGTGCCAGCAGTGAATGGGGGACAGACTACGAGCAGTACTTC
TRBJ1-1,once,.,TRBV30,CAWSVQGRGNTEAFF,TGTGCCTGGAGTGTACAGGGCAGGGGGAACACTGAAGCTTTCTTT
TRBJ1-4,.,TRBD1,TRBV6-4,CASSDLDRLPEKLFF,TGTGCCAGCAGTGACTTGGACAGGTTACCCGAAAAACTGTTTTTT
TRBJ2-7,.,TRBD1,TRBV6-1,CASSPRTGKYEQYF,TGTGCCAGCAGTCCTCGGACAGGAAAGTACGAGCAGTACTTC
TRBJ2-7,.,TRBD2,TRBV6-1,CASKTSGGFYEQYF,TGTGCCAGCAAAACTAGCGGGGGGTTCTACGAGCAGTACTTC
TRBJ1-5,.,.,TRBV19,CATHPGVYSNQPQHF,TGTGCCACTCACCCCGGGGTCTATAGCAATCAGCCCCAGCATTTT
TRBJ2-3,.,.,TRBV5-6,CASSSLAAGGAGDTQYF,TGTGCCAGCAGCTCATTGGCGGCAGGGGGAGCGGGAGATACGCAGTATTTT
TRBJ1-5,.,.,TRBV5-6,CASSLTGYGVNQPQHF,TGTGCCAGCAGCTTGACAGGGTACGGAGTAAATCAGCCCCAGCATTTT
TRBJ1-3,.,.,TRBV27,CASSASLGDYAGNTIYF,TGTGCCAGCAGTGCCTCACTAGGGGATTACGCTGGAAACACCATATATTTT
TRBJ2-7,.,.,TRBV7-8,CASSRRTTYEQYF,TGTGCCAGCAGCCGGAGGACTACCTACGAGCAGTACTTC
TRBJ2-3,.,.,TRBV5-4,CASSLGSLAYSTDTQYF,TGTGCCAGCAGCTTGGGTAGTTTGGCCTATAGCACAGATACGCAGTATTTT
TRBJ2-7,.,.,TRBV4-1,CASSQDGNRDEQYF,TGCGCCAGCAGCCAAGATGGGAACAGGGACGAGCAGTACTTC
TRBJ1-1,.,.,TRBV7-9,CASSSTGQGPEAFF,TGTGCCAGCAGCTCCACGGGGCAGGGGCCTGAAGCTTTCTTT
TRBJ1-2,.,.,TRBV7-9,CASSPWDNYYGYTF,TGTGCCAGCAGCCCCTGGGACAACTACTATGGCTACACCTTC
TRBJ2-3,once,.,TRBV5-1,CASSFLAPPDTQYF,TGCGCCAGCAGCTTCCTAGCGCCCCCAGATACGCAGTATTTT
TRBJ2-3,.,.,TRBV5-1,CASSQNEGGPTDTQYF,TGCGCCAGCAGCCAAAATGAAGGTGGTCCCACAGATACGCAGTATTTT
TRBJ2-7,.,.,TRBV27,CASTRGTSYEQYF,TGTGCCAGCACACGGGGTACTTCCTACGAGCAGTACTTC
TRBJ1-5,.,.,TRBV6-6,CASRLSGLGEPQHF,TGTGCCAGCAGACTATCAGGACTGGGGGAGCCCCAGCATTTT
TRBJ2-7,.,.,TRBV28,CASSLRAARGPPYEQYF,TGTGCCAGCAGTTTAAGGGCGGCGCGGGGGCCCCCCTACGAGCAGTACTTC